The clone carrying this TCR beta chain was observed a handful of times. The antigen is not known. TCRdb ran MiXCR on the 5' RACE reads and lists one entry per CDR3 protein. This sample has over 500,000 distinct CDR3 sequences, with around 20% found just once. The data were taken from a study of identical twins. General observations from the study: The study found excess low generation probability among twin-shared out-of-frame alpha sequences.

Unmatched junction bases numbered 8, after V lost 2 bases and J lost 5 bases. Germline V gene data show CDR1 as MNHEY and CDR2 as SVGAGI. The CDR3 sequence is 16 residues long. These data were also reused for a study on T cells expressing NK-cell markers. From that second work: Sorted CD3+CD56+NKG2C+, CD3+CD56+NKG2C- and CD3+CD56-NKG2C+ T cells supplied TCR beta repertoires. Eight donors were sequenced, of whom seven were HCMV-seropositive, while the remaining one was HCMV-seronegative. The study left the HCMV specificity of expanded NKG2C+ T cell clones unresolved.

This TCR was sampled from a woman aged 18-35 years in good health. Source material: CD4+ T cells sorted from blood. This chain links TRBV6-5 with TRBJ2-5; 10 bases align to TRBD2. Here the CDR3 DNA reads TGTGCCAGCAGTTACCCTAGCGGGAGAGGGTCGGAGACCCAGTACTTC. It translates to CASSYPSGRGSETQYF.